Following are 26 T cell receptor beta chains from one sample sequenced in a study of cytomegalovirus exposure and HLA in healthy donors (dated by TCRdb to 2016 to 2017). Library generation was performed with the immunoSEQ multiplex PCR assay. The multiplex PCR relied on a mix of 60 forward primers for TCR Vbeta segments and 13 reverse primers for TCR Jbeta segments. Held by TCRdb, this immuneACCESS table contains in-frame sequences only and omits some clones. Under half of the omission traces to an unresolved V gene where checked; the cause of the rest is unknown. In this sample the table shows 99,000 or so clones, roughly 13% of which occur a single time. Roughly 15% of the sample belongs to the ten largest clones. The sequenced sample consisted of PBMCs. These receptors originate from a man aged 35 to 55 in good health and CMV-seropositive.

Only a few counts were recorded for this clone. The chain couples TRBV2 to TRBJ2-7; 9 bases match TRBD1. V lost 10 bases and J lost 4; bases outside the gene matches: 5. Germline lookup yields CDR1 SNHLY and CDR2 FYNNEI. The CDR3 consists of 12 residues. In DNA, the CDR3 is TGTGCCATAAACAGGGGGCTATACGAGCAGTACTTC. This sequence encodes CAINRGLYEQYF. Combining the CDR3 with reference TRBV2 and TRBJ2-7 gives the whole variable domain EPEVTQTPSHQVTQMGQEVILRCVPISNHLYFYWYRQILGQKVEFLVSFYNNEISEKSEIFDDQFSVERPDGSNFTLKIRSTKLEDSAMYFCAINRGLYEQYFGPGTRLTVT.

This clone was recorded a few times. The chain carries TRBV2 and TRBJ2-7, with TRBD1 identical over 9 bases. J lost 3 bases, V lost 6 bases, and 9 bases had no gene match. The CDR3 is 15 amino acids. Germline lookup yields CDR1 SNHLY and CDR2 FYNNEI. The CDR3 nucleotides are TGTGCCAGCAGACCCCCGGGACAGGGTTACTACGAGCAGTACTTC. It translates to CASRPPGQGYYEQYF.

This chain uses TRBV28 with TRBJ1-5, with D maybe TRBD1 (6 bases). Germline lookup yields CDR1 MDHEN and CDR2 SYDVKM. The V and J ends lost 2 bases and 6 bases respectively, with 17 bases between them. CDR3 length equals 16 residues. The DNA for the CDR3 is TGTGCCAGCAGTTTAGGGGGCCAGGGCAATAGTCAGCCCCAGCATTTT. As protein: CASSLGGQGNSQPQHF.

This chain connects TRBV27 to TRBJ1-2; D gene ambiguous. This CDR3 is built from 13 residues. From germline, CDR1 is MNHEY and CDR2 SMNVEV (reference sequence). Trimming removed 2 bases at V and 4 bases at J, with 8 bases between. The CDR3 DNA reads as TGTGCCAGCAGTTTAGACAAGCTCTATGGCTACACCTTC. It codes for CASSLDKLYGYTF.

The chain carries TRBV5-6 and TRBJ1-1, with TRBD1 matching 11 bases. The CDR3 runs to 14 residues. Trimming removed 3 bases from V and 5 bases from J; junction bases left unmatched: 3. Germline CDR1 is SGHDT and CDR2 is YYEEEE. The CDR3 spells CASSWDRGGTEAFF. The CDR3 DNA sequence: TGTGCCAGCAGCTGGGACAGGGGGGGGACTGAAGCTTTCTTT. Filled out from reference TRBV5-6 and TRBJ1-1, the complete variable domain reads DAGVTQSPTHLIKTRGQQVTLRCSPKSGHDTVSWYQQALGQGPQFIFQYYEEEERQRGNFPDRFSGHQFPNYSSELNVNALLLGDSALYLCASSWDRGGTEAFFGQGTRLTVV.

This clone has only a few counts. This CDR3 is CASSRKHDRGLYEQYF. CDR3 sequence (DNA): TGCGCCAGCAGCAGGAAGCACGACAGGGGGCTCTACGAGCAGTACTTC. V and J are TRBV5-1 and TRBJ2-7; the match to TRBD1 covers 10 bases. The CDR3 runs 16 residues. Germline V CDR1 and CDR2: SGHRS, YFSETQ. V gave up 4 bases and J gave up 3 bases; unmatched junction bases: 10.

This clone was recorded a few times. V usage is TRBV7-2 and J usage is TRBJ2-7; unclear D gene. CDR1 SGHTA and CDR2 FQGNSA come from the germline V gene. V lost 1 base to trimming and J lost 6 bases, with 7 bases between them. The length of the CDR3 is 12 residues. The CDR3 DNA sequence: TGTGCCAGCAGCTTAGTGGGCCCCGAGCAGTACTTC. This translates into CASSLVGPEQYF.

The chain joins TRBV10-3 to TRBJ2-7; 9 bases agree with TRBD1. V was clipped by 4 bases and J by 4 bases; unmatched bases: 11. CDR1 and CDR2 (germline): ENHRY, SYGVKD. The CDR3 runs 16 residues. This CDR3 reads CAISVPSRQGEYEQYF. As DNA, the CDR3 is TGTGCCATCAGTGTTCCATCGAGACAGGGGGAGTACGAGCAGTACTTC.

This clone appeared a few times. The V gene is TRBV6-6, the J gene TRBJ2-5; 7 bases map to TRBD1. The length of the CDR3 is 14 residues. The germline V gene encodes CDR1 MNHNY and CDR2 SVGAGI (reference sequence). After removal of 4 bases from V and 5 bases from J, the junction contained 7 bases not matched to a gene. CDR3 protein: CASSFTGVSETQYF. The DNA of the CDR3 is TGTGCCAGCAGTTTCACAGGGGTATCGGAGACCCAGTACTTC.

The table lists this clone with a few counts. The chain carries TRBV2 and TRBJ1-1; D ambiguous. CDR3 length equals 14 residues. V lost 5 bases and J lost 11, with 21 bases in between. CDR1 and CDR2 (germline): SNHLY, FYNNEI. The CDR3 region is CASSLGYSNGRAFF. The CDR3 DNA is TGTGCCAGCAGTTTGGGATACTCAAACGGGAGGGCTTTCTTT.

This sequence joins TRBV6-1 and TRBJ1-5, with 7 positions matching TRBD1. CDR1 MNHNS and CDR2 SASEGT come from the germline V gene. The CDR3 length is 17 residues. With V trimmed by 4 bases and J by 1 base, 10 bases remained unmatched. The DNA for the CDR3 is TGTGCCAGCAGTGGCCCGACAGGGCAACTGAGCAATCAGCCCCAGCATTTT. It codes for CASSGPTGQLSNQPQHF.

The rearrangement joins TRBV11-2 to TRBJ2-3; 8 bases agree with TRBD1. V shed 5 bases and J 4 bases; nucleotides not matched to a gene: 14. The V gene's germline CDR1 is SGHAT and CDR2 FQNNGV. CDR3 length equals 17 residues. Here the CDR3 reads CASSTSPGQAFPDTQYF. The CDR3 coding sequence is TGTGCCAGCAGCACCTCGCCGGGACAGGCATTCCCAGATACGCAGTATTTT.

This clone was found a few times. The chain couples TRBV4-3 to TRBJ2-7; D gene ambiguous. The CDR3 runs to 14 residues. Germline CDR1 is LGHNA and CDR2 is YSLEER. Trimming left V 0 bases short and J 1 base short, with 7 bases between. CDR3 bases: TGCGCCAGCAGCCAAGAGTCCTATTCCTACGAGCAGTACTTC. Protein: CASSQESYSYEQYF.

This chain connects TRBV18 to TRBJ2-1; 11 positions match TRBD2. V gave up 1 base and J gave up 3 bases; unmatched junction bases: 5. The germline CDR1 and CDR2 sequences are KGHSH and LQKENI. The CDR3 covers 17 residues. CDR3 bases: TGTGCCAGCTCACCACTTACCGGGACTAGCGGCTACAATGAGCAGTTCTTC. The encoded protein is CASSPLTGTSGYNEQFF.

This clone was observed a handful of times. The V and J genes are TRBV6-1 and TRBJ1-1, with D possibly TRBD1 on 6 matching bases. CDR1 is MNHNS, CDR2 SASEGT, per germline. The CDR3 extends over 14 amino acids. Trimming stripped 10 bases from V and 1 base from J, with 16 bases between. CDR3 residues: CATFPAGANTEAFF. DNA for the CDR3: TGTGCCACCTTCCCGGCGGGGGCGAACACTGAAGCTTTCTTT.

This chain joins TRBV7-9 and TRBJ2-3; 13 bases are shared with TRBD2. V was clipped by 2 bases and J by 0 bases; unmatched bases: 5. The CDR3 contains 18 residues. Germline V lookup: CDR1 SEHNR, CDR2 FQNEAQ (reference sequence). The CDR3 here is CASSLPTSGRESTDTQYF. The CDR3 nucleotides are TGTGCCAGCAGCTTACCCACTAGCGGGAGGGAGAGCACAGATACGCAGTATTTT. Full variable domain (remainder filled in from reference TRBV7-9 and TRBJ2-3): DTGVSQNPRHKITKRGQNVTFRCDPISEHNRLYWYRQTLGQGPEFLTYFQNEAQLEKSRLLSDRFSAERPKGSFSTLEIQRTEQGDSAMYLCASSLPTSGRESTDTQYFGPGTRLTVL.

The table lists this clone with a few counts. The CDR3 nucleotides read TGCGCCAGCAGCCAACCAGGTCCGTGGGGGCTCCTACCCACGGTGGGCACTGAAGCTTTCTTT. This translates into CASSQPGPWGLLPTVGTEAFF. This rearrangement joins TRBV4-1 to TRBJ1-1; maybe TRBD1 (6 bases). Germline V gene data show CDR1 as MGHRA and CDR2 as YSYEKL. V gave up 2 bases and J gave up 4 bases, with 32 bases separating them. The CDR3 spans 21 residues.

The chain has TRBV5-1 and TRBJ2-2; D might be TRBD1 (7 bases). Germline CDR1 reads SGHRS; CDR2 reads YFSETQ. The CDR3 is 15 amino acids. The germline V and J ends were trimmed by 2 bases and 6 bases, with 14 bases remaining between them. DNA for the CDR3: TGCGCCAGCAGCTTCCCCAGGGGGGTAGCCGGGGAGCTGTTTTTT. Translating it yields CASSFPRGVAGELFF. The full variable domain, completed using reference TRBV5-1 and TRBJ2-2, is KAGVTQTPRYLIKTRGQQVTLSCSPISGHRSVSWYQQTPGQGLQFLFEYFSETQRNKGNFPGRFSGRQFSNSRSEMNVSTLELGDSALYLCASSFPRGVAGELFFGEGSRLTVL.

This clone was picked up a small number of times. The chain combines TRBV2 with TRBJ2-1, with a tentative D call TRBD1 (5 bases). Trimming shortened V by 6 bases and J by 2 bases, and 26 bases separated the two germline ends. The CDR3 covers 19 residues. Germline V gene lookup returns CDR1 SNHLY and CDR2 FYNNEI. The CDR3 is CASRGMSRGSEGAYNEQFF. CDR3 in DNA: TGTGCCAGCAGGGGGATGAGTAGAGGTAGTGAAGGGGCCTACAATGAGCAGTTCTTC.

This clone was detected a few times. The rearrangement uses TRBV25-1 and TRBJ2-1, with 10 bases identical to TRBD2. The CDR3 extends over 15 amino acids. V shed 2 bases and J 4 bases; nucleotides not matched to a gene: 2. Germline V gene data show CDR1 as MGHDK and CDR2 as SYGVNS. Here the CDR3 DNA reads TGTGCCAGCAGTGAAGGACTAGCGGAATACAATGAGCAGTTCTTC. Residues: CASSEGLAEYNEQFF. Looking up the rest from reference TRBV25-1 and TRBJ2-1 gives the full variable domain: EADIYQTPRYLVIGTGKKITLECSQTMGHDKMYWYQQDPGMELHLIHYSYGVNSTEKGDLSSESTVSRIRTEHFPLTLESARPSHTSQYLCASSEGLAEYNEQFFGPGTRLTVL.

V usage is TRBV6-6 and J usage is TRBJ2-3, with a possible D match to TRBD1 (6 bases). The CDR3 extends over 15 amino acids. Per the germline V gene, CDR1 is MNHNY and CDR2 is SVGAGI (reference sequence). V was clipped by 0 bases and J by 6 bases, with 13 bases between them. The chain's CDR3 is CASSYSRGRGDTQYF. CDR3 nucleotide sequence: TGTGCCAGCAGTTACTCGAGAGGTAGGGGGGATACGCAGTATTTT.

Only a few counts were recorded for this clone. The J gene is TRBJ2-7, the V gene TRBV4-1, with D possibly being TRBD1 (5 bases). Germline V CDR1 and CDR2: MGHRA, YSYEKL. CDR3 length: 15 residues. Trimming removed 0 bases from V and 2 bases from J, with 11 bases in between. The CDR3 is CASSQESGPTYEQYF. The CDR3 nucleotides are TGCGCCAGCAGCCAAGAGTCAGGGCCGACCTACGAGCAGTACTTC.

CDR3 DNA sequence: TGCGCCAGCAGCTTGGCACAGGGTTACAATGAGCAGTTCTTC. Translation gives CASSLAQGYNEQFF. The chain is built from TRBV5-1 and TRBJ2-1, with D perhaps TRBD1 (6 bases). This CDR3 contains 14 residues. Trimming shortened V by 0 bases and J by 4 bases, and 8 bases separated the two germline ends. Germline CDR1 is SGHRS and CDR2 is YFSETQ.

The chain employs TRBV7-2 and TRBJ2-2; TRBD1 is a possible D gene (5 bases). CDR1 and CDR2 from the germline V gene are SGHTA and FQGNSA. Trimming took off 1 base at V and 3 bases at J, with 12 bases between the two ends. This CDR3 contains 16 residues. The CDR3 DNA follows: TGTGCCAGCAGCTTAGACCTAACAGGCTACACCGGGGAGCTGTTTTTT. The encoded protein is CASSLDLTGYTGELFF. Full variable domain (outside the CDR3, taken from reference TRBV7-2 and TRBJ2-2): GAGVSQSPSNKVTEKGKDVELRCDPISGHTALYWYRQSLGQGLEFLIYFQGNSAPDKSGLPSDRFSAERTGGSVSTLTIQRTQQEDSAVYLCASSLDLTGYTGELFFGEGSRLTVL.

The chain links TRBV5-1 to TRBJ2-5; 7 bases align to TRBD1. Trimming removed 4 bases from V and 2 bases from J; junction bases left unmatched: 2. This CDR3 comprises 13 residues. From germline, CDR1 is SGHRS and CDR2 YFSETQ. CDR3 nucleotides: TGCGCCAGCAGCGGGGACAGTCAAGAGACCCAGTACTTC. Translating it yields CASSGDSQETQYF.

This clone was recorded a few times. The chain is built from TRBV6-5 and TRBJ2-1; 10 bases align to TRBD2. This CDR3 contains 15 residues. V lost 6 bases, J lost 1 base, and 3 bases stayed unmatched. The germline CDR1 and CDR2 sequences are MNHEY and SVGAGI. CDR3 loop: CASRGTSASYNEQFF. The CDR3, as DNA: TGTGCCAGCAGGGGGACTAGCGCTTCCTACAATGAGCAGTTCTTC.